These 10 T cell receptor beta chains were all obtained from the same sample, sequenced in a study of identical twins. TCRdb called the 5' RACE reads again in MiXCR, with one record for every CDR3 protein. Of 500,000 or so distinct CDR3 sequences listed, roughly an eighth are singletons. These same records also appear under a second study, on yellow fever vaccine responses in identical twins.

The sample taken for sequencing was CD4+ T cells sorted from blood. Receptors originate from a woman aged 18-29 years in good health.

This clonotype was recorded a few times. The chain joins TRBV5-1 to TRBJ2-7; D not resolved. V lost 2 bases to trimming and J lost 4 bases, with 10 bases between them. Germline CDR1 and CDR2: SGHRS and YFSETQ. The length of the CDR3 is 13 residues. CDR3: CASSFYLQYEQYF. In DNA form, the CDR3 reads TGCGCCAGCAGCTTTTACCTTCAGTACGAGCAGTACTTC. Based on the CDR3 plus reference TRBV5-1 and TRBJ2-7, the full variable domain is KAGVTQTPRYLIKTRGQQVTLSCSPISGHRSVSWYQQTPGQGLQFLFEYFSETQRNKGNFPGRFSGRQFSNSRSEMNVSTLELGDSALYLCASSFYLQYEQYFGPGTRLTVT.

This clonotype was recorded a few times. The rearrangement uses TRBV7-3 and TRBJ2-1, with D unresolved. Germline V gene data show CDR1 as SGHTA and CDR2 as FQGTGA. This CDR3 comprises 15 residues. Trimming shortened V by 5 bases and J by 7 bases, and 18 bases separated the two germline ends. The CDR3 DNA follows: TGTGCCAGCAGCCCTTCCGCCTATCAGGCTAATGAGCAGTTCTTC. Its protein is CASSPSAYQANEQFF.

This clonotype was counted between two and nine times. J is TRBJ2-2 and V is TRBV20-1; 9 positions agree with TRBD2. Germline assignment: CDR1 DFQATT and CDR2 SNEGSKA (reference sequence). This CDR3 spans 20 amino acids. J lost 5 bases, V lost 3 bases, and 22 bases had no gene match. CDR3 loop: CSASIVPLRGGASGTGELFF. DNA for the CDR3: TGCAGTGCTAGTATTGTTCCCCTGCGCGGGGGGGCCTCAGGGACCGGGGAGCTGTTTTTT.

The chain is built from TRBV10-1 and TRBJ2-7; D is perhaps TRBD2 (6 bases). CDR1 is WNHNN and CDR2 is SYGVQD in the germline V gene (reference sequence). This CDR3 comprises 15 residues. V lost 3 bases, J lost 2 bases, and 14 bases lay in between. The chain's CDR3 is CASSERGGNTYEQYF. CDR3 DNA sequence: TGCGCCAGCAGTGAAAGAGGAGGGAATACCTACGAGCAGTACTTC.

This clonotype was seen a few times. The rearrangement uses TRBV6-5 and TRBJ2-7, with D possibly matching TRBD1 (5 bases). Germline V gives CDR1 MNHEY, CDR2 SVGAGI. Trimming removed 2 bases at V and 3 bases at J, with 8 bases between. This CDR3 contains 13 residues. As DNA, the CDR3 is TGTGCCAGCAGTTACCAGGGCGACTACGAGCAGTACTTC. It yields the protein CASSYQGDYEQYF.

This clonotype was observed a few times. The chain joins TRBV30 to TRBJ1-1; tentative D call: TRBD1 (6 bases). The V gene lost 2 bases and the J gene lost 3 bases, with 10 bases spanning the gap. Germline V lookup: CDR1 GTSNPN, CDR2 SVGIG (reference sequence). The CDR3 extends over 13 amino acids. The CDR3 DNA is TGTGCCTGGAGTATCAGGGGAGACACTGAAGCTTTCTTT. It is translated as CAWSIRGDTEAFF.

The chain carries TRBV3-1 and TRBJ2-7; D possibly corresponds to TRBD1 (5 bases). The CDR3 spans 15 residues. Germline lookup yields CDR1 LGHDT and CDR2 YNNKEL (reference sequence). V gave up 0 bases and J gave up 1 base, with 10 bases separating them. CDR3 bases: TGTGCCAGCAGCCAAGAAGGAAGACAGTCCTACGAGCAGTACTTC. This encodes CASSQEGRQSYEQYF.

The chain couples TRBV7-6 to TRBJ2-7, with D possibly matching TRBD1 (5 bases). Germline V CDR1 and CDR2: SGHVS, FNYEAQ. V was clipped by 5 bases and J by 1 base, with 15 bases between them. The CDR3 spans 15 residues. CDR3 sequence (DNA): TGTGCCAGCAGCACAATAAGGGGCCCATCCTACGAGCAGTACTTC. Translation gives CASSTIRGPSYEQYF.

This clonotype was found many times. The CDR3 sequence: CSVGGLAGPLSTGELFF. CDR3 bases: TGCAGCGTTGGAGGACTAGCGGGGCCCTTGAGCACCGGGGAGCTGTTTTTT. The chain has TRBV29-1 and TRBJ2-2; 12 bases are a match to TRBD2. Germline loops: CDR1 SQVTM, CDR2 ANQGSEA. The CDR3 totals 17 residues. The junction had 10 bases not matched to a gene; V was cut back by 4 bases and J by 4 bases.

The gene calls are TRBV3-1 and TRBJ2-5; perhaps TRBD2 as D (5 bases). CDR3 length equals 13 residues. Germline V gene sequence: CDR1 LGHDT, CDR2 YNNKEL (reference sequence). V was pared by 6 bases and J by 5 bases, with 13 bases between. The CDR3: CASSLGRGETQYF. In DNA, the CDR3 is TGTGCCAGCAGTCTGGGCCGAGGGGAGACCCAGTACTTC.